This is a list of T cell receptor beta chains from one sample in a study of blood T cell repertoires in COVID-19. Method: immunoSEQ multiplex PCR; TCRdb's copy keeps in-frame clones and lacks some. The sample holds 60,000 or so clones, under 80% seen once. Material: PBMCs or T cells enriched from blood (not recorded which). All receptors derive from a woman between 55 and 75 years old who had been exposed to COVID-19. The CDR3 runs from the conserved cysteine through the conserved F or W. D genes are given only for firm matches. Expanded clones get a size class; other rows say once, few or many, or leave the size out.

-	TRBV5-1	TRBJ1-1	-	CASSFDRPERTEAFF	TGCGCCAGCAGCTTTGACAGGCCGGAACGCACTGAAGCTTTCTTT
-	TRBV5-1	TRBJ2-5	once	CASSLASGPGTQYF	TGCGCCAGCAGCTTGGCCTCAGGGCCAGGGACCCAGTACTTC
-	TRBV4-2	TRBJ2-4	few	CASSDRLAKNIQYF	TGTGCCAGCAGCGACAGATTAGCCAAAAACATTCAGTACTTC
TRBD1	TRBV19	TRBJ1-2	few	CASSIVGQGYGYTF	TGTGCCAGTAGTATCGTGGGACAGGGGTATGGCTACACCTTC
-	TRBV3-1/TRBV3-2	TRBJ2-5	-	CASSQVQPLSETQYF	TGTGCCAGCAGCCAAGTACAGCCTCTCTCGGAGACCCAGTACTTC
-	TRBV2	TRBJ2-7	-	CASSGMGAESYEQYF	TGTGCCAGCAGTGGAATGGGGGCTGAGTCCTACGAGCAGTACTTC
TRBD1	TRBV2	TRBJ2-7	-	CASSEQGQSYEQYF	TGTGCCAGCAGTGAACAGGGACAGTCCTACGAGCAGTACTTC
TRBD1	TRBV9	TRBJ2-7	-	CASSPRDRGRAHEQYF	TGTGCCAGCAGCCCTAGGGACAGGGGAAGGGCCCACGAGCAGTACTTC
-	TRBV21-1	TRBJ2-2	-	CASSSNRGLAVTGELFF	TGTGCCAGCAGCAGTAATAGGGGACTAGCGGTCACCGGGGAGCTGTTTTTT
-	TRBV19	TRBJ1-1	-	CASSLGRGGNTEAFF	TGTGCCAGTAGTCTTGGAAGAGGCGGCAACACTGAAGCTTTCTTT
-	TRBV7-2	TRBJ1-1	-	CASSLVPQGTEAFF	TGTGCCAGCAGCTTAGTCCCCCAGGGTACTGAAGCTTTCTTT
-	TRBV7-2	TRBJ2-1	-	CASSLATGGLANEQFF	TGTGCCAGCAGCTTAGCGACCGGGGGTCTAGCCAATGAGCAGTTCTTC
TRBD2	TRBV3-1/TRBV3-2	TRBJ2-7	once	CASSPTSGSYEQYF	TGTGCCAGCAGTCCGACTAGCGGGAGCTACGAGCAGTACTTC
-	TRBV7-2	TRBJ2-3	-	CASSLLYTDTQYF	TGTGCCAGCAGCTTACTATACACAGATACGCAGTATTTT
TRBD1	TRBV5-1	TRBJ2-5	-	CASSLTSQDRGFRETQYF	TGCGCCAGCAGCTTGACGTCCCAGGACAGGGGTTTTAGAGAGACCCAGTACTTC
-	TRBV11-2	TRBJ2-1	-	CASSLSYPTSPNEQFF	TGTGCCAGCAGCTTGTCTTACCCAACTAGCCCCAATGAGCAGTTCTTC
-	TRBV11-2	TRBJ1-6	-	CASSLETGFNSPLHF	TGTGCCAGCAGCTTAGAGACGGGTTTTAATTCACCCCTCCACTTT
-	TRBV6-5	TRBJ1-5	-	CASSFPGENQPQHF	TGTGCCAGCAGTTTCCCAGGGGAAAATCAGCCCCAGCATTTT